This T cell receptor (beta chain) was found in a study of blood T cell repertoires in COVID-19. Turning to the study itself: Researchers got acute and convalescent COVID-19 samples from the United States, Italy and Spain. The analysed material was cDNA or gDNA that came from T cells, B-cell-depleted T cells, or PBMCs.

Germline V gene lookup returns CDR1 SGHRS and CDR2 YFSETQ. V lost 2 bases, J lost 0 bases, and 2 bases stayed unmatched. The CDR3 has 15 residues. Original methodology: Nucleated cell number was recorded as an estimate derived from reference gene primer amplification. Clones were sequenced by immunoSEQ multiplex PCR, and TCRdb holds only the in-frame ones, with some missing. Clone size and V and J calls were adopted from that table, with D and trimming inferred from the DNA. In the table there are about 170,000 clones, roughly four fifths of which are singletons. Recruited during active infection, patients (from Seattle) were subsequently followed longitudinally.

The source of this sequence is a woman of 80 years or more with COVID-19, enrolled during active disease. Sequencing was done on a sample of peripheral blood. This chain joins TRBV5-1 and TRBJ2-7, with 10 bases that match TRBD1. The CDR3 protein is CASSFGTGASYEQYF. CDR3 DNA: TGCGCCAGCAGCTTTGGGACAGGGGCCTCCTACGAGCAGTACTTC.